This is a list of T cell receptor beta chains from one sample in a study of T cells in localized non-small cell lung cancer. Measured with immunoSEQ multiplex PCR; TCRdb has only the in-frame clones, and not every one. The table has around 50,000 clones, more than 80% seen once. Here the sequenced sample was peripheral blood, taken before any cancer treatment. The receptors were gathered from a male donor aged 60 or over with stage III squamous cell lung carcinoma. CDR3s include the opening cysteine and the closing phenylalanine or tryptophan. D genes are given only for firm matches. Where a row states a size, it is once, few, many or the class of an expanded clone; other rows omit it.

d_call	v_call	clone_size	j_call	cdr3_nt	cdr3_aa
TRBD2	TRBV7-3	NA	TRBJ2-3	TGTGCCAGCAGCTTCAGCGGGGGCCGCACAGATACGCAGTATTTT	CASSFSGGRTDTQYF
NA	TRBV28	NA	TRBJ2-4	TGTGCCAGCAGTTTACAGGCTGCTCTAGCCAAAAACATTCAGTACTTC	CASSLQAALAKNIQYF
TRBD2	TRBV5-6	few	TRBJ2-1	TGTGCCAGCAGCTTGATCACTAGCGGGAGTGCGGACAATGAGCAGTTCTTC	CASSLITSGSADNEQFF
NA	TRBV30	once	TRBJ1-1	TGTGCCTGGAGTGATGGGGGGCCCACTGAAGCTTTCTTT	CAWSDGGPTEAFF
TRBD2	TRBV19	NA	TRBJ2-2	TGTGCCAGTAGTGGCGCTAGCGGTACGAACACCGGGGAGCTGTTTTTT	CASSGASGTNTGELFF
TRBD2	TRBV4-3	NA	TRBJ2-2	TGCGCCAGCAGCCTGGGACTAGCGGGGGGCACCGGGGAGCTGTTTTTT	CASSLGLAGGTGELFF
NA	TRBV7-9	NA	TRBJ2-2	TGTGCCAGCAGCTTAATCCTAGCTGGGAACACCGGGGAGCTGTTTTTT	CASSLILAGNTGELFF
NA	TRBV27	NA	TRBJ1-1	TGTGCCAGCAGTTCAACCCAGGGTGCGGCCGCTGAAGCTTTCTTT	CASSSTQGAAAEAFF
NA	TRBV11-2	NA	TRBJ2-5	TGTGCCAGCAGCTTAGGAGAGACCCAGTACTTC	CASSLGETQYF
NA	TRBV5-6	NA	TRBJ1-5	TGTGCCAGCAACCATTGGGAGTTTAGCAATCAGCCCCAGCATTTT	CASNHWEFSNQPQHF
TRBD1	TRBV5-1	medium-sized	TRBJ1-2	TGCGCCAGCCGGACAGGGGATGGCTACACCTTC	CASRTGDGYTF
TRBD1	TRBV5-6	NA	TRBJ1-5	TGTGCCAGCAGCTTGTGGCTTACAGGGGGCCTCCGAAGTCAGCCCCAGCATTTT	CASSLWLTGGLRSQPQHF
NA	TRBV29-1	NA	TRBJ1-6	TGCAGCGTACAGGTTGGCAGTAATTCACCCCTCCACTTT	CSVQVGSNSPLHF
NA	TRBV9	NA	TRBJ2-3	TGTGCCAGCAGCGTTCGGTCCGCTAGCACAGATACGCAGTATTTT	CASSVRSASTDTQYF
NA	TRBV4-1	NA	TRBJ1-6	TGCGCCAGCAGCCACCCTACCGAACCTACGGAGAATTCACCCCTCCACTTT	CASSHPTEPTENSPLHF
NA	TRBV11-3	NA	TRBJ2-3	TGTGCCAGCAGCTTAAGCGGGCCAGATACGCAGTATTTT	CASSLSGPDTQYF
TRBD1	TRBV15	NA	TRBJ1-2	TGTGCCACCAGCAGAGATAGGGCAGGGGGTGGCTACACCTTC	CATSRDRAGGGYTF
TRBD2	TRBV5-6	NA	TRBJ2-1	TGTGCCAGCAGCTTGGGCGGGGGGGATGAGCAGTTCTTC	CASSLGGGDEQFF
TRBD1	TRBV27	once	TRBJ2-7	TGTGCCAGCAGGGCCGGGACAGGGAACTACGAGCAGTACTTC	CASRAGTGNYEQYF
NA	TRBV30	NA	TRBJ1-5	TGTGCCTGGAGTGTAGGTGGGGGGACCTTTGGGGCCCAGCATTTT	CAWSVGGGTFGAQHF